These T cell receptor beta chains were read from a single sample in a study of T cell responses to AZD1222 COVID-19 vaccine. Method: immunoSEQ multiplex PCR; TCRdb's copy keeps in-frame clones and lacks some. The sample includes 120,000 or so clones, 75% to 95% of them seen just once. The sequenced sample was peripheral blood, obtained on day 0 of AZD1222 vaccination. These receptors were collected from an adult in good health. The CDR3 runs from the conserved cysteine through the conserved F or W. Each record gives: J gene, clone size, D gene, V gene, CDR3 DNA, CDR3 protein. A D gene is named only where the DNA matches it firmly. The size entry is marked missing in some rows and otherwise reads once, few, many or a size class.

>TRBJ1-4|.|.|TRBV18
TGTGCCAGCTCACCCACCCCTTTACCGGGACGGAGGAAGAATGAAAAACTGTTTTTT
CASSPTPLPGRRKNEKLFF
>TRBJ1-1|.|.|TRBV19
TGTGCCAGTAGTATAGGGGGGAGGCTCACTGAAGCTTTCTTT
CASSIGGRLTEAFF
>TRBJ2-1|.|TRBD1|TRBV10-3
TGTGCCATCAGTATCGGGACAGGAGCCCTAAATGAGCAGTTCTTC
CAISIGTGALNEQFF
>TRBJ2-5|.|.|TRBV11-1
TGTGCCAGCAGCCCCCGGGCCCGACAAGAGACCCAGTACTTC
CASSPRARQETQYF
>TRBJ2-1|.|TRBD2|TRBV5-6
TGTGCCAGCAGCTTTACCGGGACTAGCGGCTACAATGAGCAGTTCTTC
CASSFTGTSGYNEQFF
>TRBJ2-7|.|.|TRBV10-1
TGCGCCAGCAGTGAGGGCAACTCCTACGAGCAGTACTTC
CASSEGNSYEQYF
>TRBJ2-1|.|.|TRBV28
TGTGCCAGCAGTTCCCGCCCTGGCCTTGGTACCTACAATGAGCAGTTCTTC
CASSSRPGLGTYNEQFF
>TRBJ2-3|.|TRBD2|TRBV5-3
TGTGCCAGAAGAGCCGGGACTAGCGACACAGATACGCAGTATTTT
CARRAGTSDTDTQYF
>TRBJ2-1|.|.|TRBV7-9
TGTGCCAGCAGCCCCGAGTATAGCTCCTACAATGAGCAGTTCTTC
CASSPEYSSYNEQFF
>TRBJ1-5|.|.|TRBV14
TGTGCCAGCAGTCAATACCGAGGTAATCAGCCCCAGCATTTT
CASSQYRGNQPQHF
>TRBJ2-5|once|.|TRBV2
TGTGCCAGCAATCTAGCTGGAGAGACCCAGTACTTC
CASNLAGETQYF
>TRBJ1-6|.|.|TRBV28
TGTGCCAGCAGTCGGATTAGCTCCTATAATTCACCCCTCCACTTT
CASSRISSYNSPLHF
>TRBJ2-3|.|TRBD2|TRBV4-3
TGCGCCAGCAGCCAAGGGCCCCTAGCGGGAGGTCTCGGGGGGGATACGCAGTATTTT
CASSQGPLAGGLGGDTQYF
>TRBJ2-3|once|.|TRBV5-4
TGTGCCAGCAGCTTGGGGGCTCGGACTAGCACAGATACGCAGTATTTT
CASSLGARTSTDTQYF
>TRBJ1-4|once|.|TRBV28
TGTGCCAGCAGTCAACTTTTCACGGGACACTATAATGAAAAACTGTTTTTT
CASSQLFTGHYNEKLFF
>TRBJ1-5|.|.|TRBV28
TGTGCCAGCAGTTCTCCCCGACATTCTAATCAGCCCCAGCATTTT
CASSSPRHSNQPQHF
>TRBJ2-2|.|.|TRBV2
TGTGCCAGCAGTGAATGGCAGAGGACGAACACCGGGGAGCTGTTTTTT
CASSEWQRTNTGELFF
>TRBJ1-1|.|TRBD1|TRBV6-5
TGTGCCAGCAGACCGATACAGGGGGGGTGGACTGAAGCTTTCTTT
CASRPIQGGWTEAFF
>TRBJ2-7|few|TRBD1|TRBV11-2
TGTGCCAGCAGCCTACAGGGGTTTGGGTACGAGCAGTACTTC
CASSLQGFGYEQYF
>TRBJ2-1|.|TRBD2|TRBV18
TGTGCCAGCTCACGACTGATAGCGGGAGACCCCAATGAGCAGTTCTTC
CASSRLIAGDPNEQFF
>TRBJ2-2|.|TRBD2|TRBV6-1
TGTGCCAGCAGTGCGGGACTAGCGGGAGTTTACACCGGGGAGCTGTTTTTT
CASSAGLAGVYTGELFF
>TRBJ2-2|.|TRBD2|TRBV5-4
TGTGCCAGCAGCATACAAGCGGGAGGGGGCACCGGGGAGCTGTTTTTT
CASSIQAGGGTGELFF
>TRBJ2-1|.|TRBD2|TRBV25-1
TGTGCCAGCAGTCCGGGACTAGCGAATAATGAGCAGTTCTTC
CASSPGLANNEQFF
>TRBJ1-6|.|.|TRBV11-2
TGTGCCAGCAGCTCACGGCAAAGCTCACCCCTCCACTTT
CASSSRQSSPLHF
>TRBJ2-5|.|TRBD2|TRBV3-1/TRBV3-2
TGTGCCAGCAGCCCTCTAGCGGGTCGAGGGGATGAGACCCAGTACTTC
CASSPLAGRGDETQYF
>TRBJ2-4|.|TRBD2|TRBV9
TGTGCCAGCAGCGTAGACCCTTCGGGAGGGGTCCAAAACATTCAGTACTTC
CASSVDPSGGVQNIQYF
>TRBJ2-1|.|TRBD2|TRBV5-1
TGCGCCAGCAGCTCGGGCGGGGGATACAATGAGCAGTTCTTC
CASSSGGGYNEQFF
>TRBJ2-2|.|.|TRBV4-3
TGCGCCAGCAGCCAGCGTGAGGGGGGGGAGCTGTTTTTT
CASSQREGGELFF
>TRBJ2-1|.|TRBD1|TRBV27
TGTGCCAGCAGCCCCGAGGGACAGAACGATGAGCAGTTCTTC
CASSPEGQNDEQFF
>TRBJ2-1|.|.|TRBV19
TGTGCCAGTAGTATCCGGAGAAGCCAAACGTTTAACAATGAGCAGTTCTTC
CASSIRRSQTFNNEQFF